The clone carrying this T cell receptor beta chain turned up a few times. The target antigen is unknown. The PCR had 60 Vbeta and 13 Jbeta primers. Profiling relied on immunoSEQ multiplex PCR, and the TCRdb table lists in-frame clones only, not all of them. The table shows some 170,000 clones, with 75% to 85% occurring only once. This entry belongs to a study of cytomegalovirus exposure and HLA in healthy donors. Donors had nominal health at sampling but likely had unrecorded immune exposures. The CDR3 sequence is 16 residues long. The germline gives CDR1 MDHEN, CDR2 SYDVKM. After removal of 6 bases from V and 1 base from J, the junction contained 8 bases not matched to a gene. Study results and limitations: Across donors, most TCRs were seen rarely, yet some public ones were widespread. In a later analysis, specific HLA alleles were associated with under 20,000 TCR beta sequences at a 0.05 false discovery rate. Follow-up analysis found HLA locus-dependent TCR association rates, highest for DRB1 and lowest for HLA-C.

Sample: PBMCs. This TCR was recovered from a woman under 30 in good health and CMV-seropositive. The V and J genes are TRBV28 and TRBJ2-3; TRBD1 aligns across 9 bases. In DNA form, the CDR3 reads TGTGCCAGCAGGCGAAACAGGGGGCCAGGCACAGATACGCAGTATTTT. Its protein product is CASRRNRGPGTDTQYF.